This TCR beta chain was sequenced in a study of T cells in Graves' hyperthyroidism and ophthalmopathy. Whole-study context: Blood from the periphery was taken at initial diagnosis, before any treatment.

RNA transcripts gave rise to amplified TCR beta CDR3 regions. First-round RT-PCR of the TCR CDR3 relied on the HTBI primer set. TCRdb itself ran the multiplex PCR reads through MiXCR, one entry per CDR3 protein. Of approximately 700,000 distinct CDR3 sequences listed, less than 20% were seen once; the top ten hold approximately 8.4%. The trim removed 1 base at V and 2 bases at J, leaving 3 bases unmatched. The CDR3 is 15 residues long. Germline V CDR1 and CDR2: LNHDA, SQIVND (reference sequence). Study-level results: Most clonotypes that expanded in the thyroid above 0.001 also showed up in blood.

No progression to ophthalmopathy during 18 months of follow-up defined stable disease. Hyperthyroidism was newly diagnosed in patients aged 18 to 65 (duration under 2 months). This clonotype was detected a few times. Its antigen is unknown. This chain joins TRBV19 and TRBJ2-7, with 9 bases fitting TRBD2. This sequence originates from a man younger than 35 with Graves' hyperthyroidism. Sequences were obtained from blood. This chain's CDR3 is CASSIGQREAYEQYF. In DNA form, the CDR3 reads TGTGCCAGTAGTATAGGCCAGCGGGAGGCCTACGAGCAGTACTTC.